This T cell receptor beta chain was documented in a study of OX40 agonist ivuxolimab in advanced cancers. In the study overall: Ivuxolimab, an agonist antibody against OX40 (CD134), was given to patients. Patients with hepatocellular carcinoma, melanoma, renal cell or head and neck cancer made up the dose-escalation patients.

General study findings and limits: With doses of 0.1-3.0 mg/kg, partial responders showed among the lowest clonal expansion. The average count of expanded clones was higher among CD8+ T cells than among CD4+.

The table came from immunoSEQ multiplex PCR; TCRdb's copy has only in-frame clones and leaves some out. This repertoire shows around 100,000 clones, 70% to 90% found once; its top ten account for around 0.15%. Comment on this clone: Antigen: not known.

CDR1 and CDR2 from the germline V gene are MNHNY and SVGAGI (reference sequence). CDR3 length: 15 residues. V trimming: 6 bases; J trimming: 6 bases; junction bases outside the gene matches: 10. Sequencing was performed on CD4+ or CD8+ T cells sorted from blood, taken in a trial of the OX40 agonist ivuxolimab. This clonotype was sampled from an adult with an advanced solid tumor such as melanoma, head and neck, liver or kidney cancer. The V gene is TRBV6-6, the J gene TRBJ2-3; 9 nucleotides match TRBD1. The DNA for the CDR3 is TGTGCCAGCAGCCTACAGGGGGCGCCTTCCGATACGCAGTATTTT. This encodes CASSLQGAPSDTQYF.